The rows below give T cell receptor beta chains drawn from one sample of a study of low-dose radiotherapy and immunotherapy resistance in tumors. TCRdb re-analysed the reads in MiXCR, keeping a single row per CDR3 protein. The sample carries approximately 47,000 distinct CDR3 sequences, about an eighth recorded once. The sequences come from PBMCs, collected before treatment. Receptors originate from a female donor with ovarian cancer. Each CDR3 is given with its conserved first and last residue. D genes are given only for firm matches. The size field is filled for only some rows; it gives once, few, many or a size class.

D gene: NA; J gene: TRBJ2-1; CDR3 length: 15; clone size: many; V gene: TRBV7-7; CDR3 DNA: TGTGCTAGCAGCTTAGGCCCTAGGCCAACGGATGAGCAGTTCTTC; CDR3 protein: CASSLGPRPTDEQFF
D gene: NA; J gene: TRBJ1-5; CDR3 length: 14; clone size: many; V gene: TRBV6-5; CDR3 DNA: TGTGCCAGCAGCCTACAGGGTTTGGGTCAGCCCCAGCATTTT; CDR3 protein: CASSLQGLGQPQHF
D gene: NA; J gene: TRBJ2-1; CDR3 length: 14; clone size: many; V gene: TRBV7-2; CDR3 DNA: TGTGCCAGCAGCTACAGGCCCCTCTACAATGAGCAGTTCTTC; CDR3 protein: CASSYRPLYNEQFF
D gene: TRBD2; J gene: TRBJ2-5; CDR3 length: 14; clone size: once; V gene: TRBV3-1; CDR3 DNA: TGTGCCAGCAGCTCGCGGGGGGGCGCAGAGACCCAGTACTTC; CDR3 protein: CASSSRGGAETQYF
D gene: TRBD1; J gene: TRBJ2-5; CDR3 length: 15; clone size: many; V gene: TRBV9; CDR3 DNA: TGTGCCAGCAGCTTCGGGACAGGGAGGGAAGAGACCCAGTACTTC; CDR3 protein: CASSFGTGREETQYF
D gene: NA; J gene: TRBJ2-5; CDR3 length: 10; clone size: many; V gene: TRBV29-1; CDR3 DNA: TGCAGCGTTGGAAGAGAGACCCAGTACTTC; CDR3 protein: CSVGRETQYF
D gene: TRBD1; J gene: TRBJ1-1; CDR3 length: 17; clone size: many; V gene: TRBV6-4; CDR3 DNA: TGTGCCAGCAGTGACCCAGACAGGGAAAGGGATTGCACTGAAGCTTTCTTT; CDR3 protein: CASSDPDRERDCTEAFF
D gene: TRBD1; J gene: TRBJ1-1; CDR3 length: 15; clone size: many; V gene: TRBV4-1; CDR3 DNA: TGCGCCAGCAGCCCGGGGACAGGGTGGGACACTGAAGCTTTCTTT; CDR3 protein: CASSPGTGWDTEAFF
D gene: NA; J gene: TRBJ2-1; CDR3 length: 13; clone size: many; V gene: TRBV20-1; CDR3 DNA: TGCAGTGCTGACGGCGGGGTCGACAATGAGCAGTTCTTC; CDR3 protein: CSADGGVDNEQFF
D gene: NA; J gene: TRBJ2-1; CDR3 length: 11; clone size: many; V gene: TRBV11-2; CDR3 DNA: TGTGCCAGCTTGGCTGGGGGGGCGCAGTTCTTC; CDR3 protein: CASLAGGAQFF
D gene: TRBD1; J gene: TRBJ1-1; CDR3 length: 13; clone size: NA; V gene: TRBV13; CDR3 DNA: TGTGTCAGCCGGGGACAGACGAACACTGAAGCTTTCTTT; CDR3 protein: CVSRGQTNTEAFF
D gene: NA; J gene: TRBJ2-6; CDR3 length: 18; clone size: NA; V gene: TRBV2; CDR3 DNA: TGTGCCAGCAGTGACGGGGGACGGATTAGCTCTGGGGCCAACGTCCTGACTTTC; CDR3 protein: CASSDGGRISSGANVLTF
D gene: NA; J gene: TRBJ2-7; CDR3 length: 20; clone size: NA; V gene: TRBV5-4; CDR3 DNA: NA; CDR3 protein: CASSFYICSARRGQSYEQYF
D gene: TRBD1; J gene: TRBJ1-1; CDR3 length: 15; clone size: many; V gene: TRBV14; CDR3 DNA: TGTGCCAGCAGCCGATACTCGGACAGGGGACCTGAAGCTTTCTTT; CDR3 protein: CASSRYSDRGPEAFF
D gene: NA; J gene: TRBJ1-1; CDR3 length: 10; clone size: many; V gene: TRBV29-1; CDR3 DNA: TGCAGCCTTTCGTTCCCAGCAGGCCTCTTT; CDR3 protein: CSLSFPAGLF
D gene: NA; J gene: TRBJ1-1; CDR3 length: 15; clone size: many; V gene: TRBV28; CDR3 DNA: TGTGCCAGCAGTTTAGTAGGTGGGACCCACACTGAAGCTTTCTTT; CDR3 protein: CASSLVGGTHTEAFF
D gene: NA; J gene: TRBJ2-7; CDR3 length: 12; clone size: many; V gene: TRBV5-1; CDR3 DNA: TGCGCCAGCAGCCCCGACCTCTACGAGCAGTACTTC; CDR3 protein: CASSPDLYEQYF
D gene: NA; J gene: TRBJ2-2; CDR3 length: 12; clone size: many; V gene: TRBV27; CDR3 DNA: TGTGCCAGCAGCTTAACGGCCGGGGAGCTGTTTTTT; CDR3 protein: CASSLTAGELFF
D gene: NA; J gene: TRBJ2-7; CDR3 length: 13; clone size: many; V gene: TRBV6-2/TRBV6-3; CDR3 DNA: TGTGCCAGCAGCCCTACCGAGGGCGGCGAGCAGTACTTC; CDR3 protein: CASSPTEGGEQYF
D gene: NA; J gene: TRBJ2-7; CDR3 length: 16; clone size: many; V gene: TRBV4-2; CDR3 DNA: TGTGCCAGCAGCCAAGCTGGGGCTCTCTTCTCCTACGAGCAGTACTTC; CDR3 protein: CASSQAGALFSYEQYF
D gene: NA; J gene: TRBJ2-7; CDR3 length: 15; clone size: many; V gene: TRBV9; CDR3 DNA: TGTGCCAGCAGCCTTCGGGGGCAGCCGGCCTACGAGCAGTACTTC; CDR3 protein: CASSLRGQPAYEQYF
D gene: NA; J gene: TRBJ2-1; CDR3 length: 13; clone size: many; V gene: TRBV6-2/TRBV6-3; CDR3 DNA: TGTGCCAGCAGTTTTAACAGCTACAATGAGCAGTTCTTC; CDR3 protein: CASSFNSYNEQFF
D gene: NA; J gene: TRBJ1-2; CDR3 length: 14; clone size: many; V gene: TRBV19; CDR3 DNA: TGTGCCAGTAGTCTCAGCCGGGATATCTATGGCTACACCTTC; CDR3 protein: CASSLSRDIYGYTF
D gene: NA; J gene: TRBJ1-2; CDR3 length: 13; clone size: many; V gene: TRBV29-1; CDR3 DNA: TGCAGCGCCGGGGGGGGGGCTGGTGGTGGCTACACCTTC; CDR3 protein: CSAGGGAGGGYTF
D gene: NA; J gene: TRBJ2-5; CDR3 length: 14; clone size: many; V gene: TRBV27; CDR3 DNA: TGTGCCAGCAGTTTATATAATAAAGGAGAGACCCAGTACTTC; CDR3 protein: CASSLYNKGETQYF
D gene: NA; J gene: TRBJ1-5; CDR3 length: 12; clone size: many; V gene: TRBV20-1; CDR3 DNA: TGCAGTGCTAGACAGCCGCCTCAGCCCCAGCATTTT; CDR3 protein: CSARQPPQPQHF
D gene: NA; J gene: TRBJ1-2; CDR3 length: 13; clone size: NA; V gene: TRBV27; CDR3 DNA: TGTGCCAGCAGTTTTAGGGGTCTTTATGGCTACACCTTC; CDR3 protein: CASSFRGLYGYTF
D gene: NA; J gene: TRBJ2-1; CDR3 length: 14; clone size: NA; V gene: TRBV13; CDR3 DNA: TGTGCCAGCAGCCCTAGTTTGGACGACAATGAGCAGTTCTTC; CDR3 protein: CASSPSLDDNEQFF
D gene: NA; J gene: TRBJ2-1; CDR3 length: 15; clone size: many; V gene: TRBV4-1; CDR3 DNA: TGCGCCAGCACGCGGGAACAGAGCTCCTACAATGAGCAGTTCTTC; CDR3 protein: CASTREQSSYNEQFF
D gene: TRBD2; J gene: TRBJ2-2; CDR3 length: 16; clone size: few; V gene: TRBV2; CDR3 DNA: TGTGCCAGCAGTGCCCGGGGAGCGGGGATCGCCGGGGAGCTGTTTTTT; CDR3 protein: CASSARGAGIAGELFF
D gene: TRBD1; J gene: TRBJ1-2; CDR3 length: 14; clone size: many; V gene: TRBV20-1; CDR3 DNA: TGCAGTGCTACCCCAACAGGGGGCACCTATGGCTACACCTTC; CDR3 protein: CSATPTGGTYGYTF
D gene: NA; J gene: TRBJ2-7; CDR3 length: 17; clone size: many; V gene: TRBV2; CDR3 DNA: TGTGCCAGTACACACGTCCCGAGGGAAACAGGGTCCAGCGAGCAGTACTTC; CDR3 protein: CASTHVPRETGSSEQYF
D gene: TRBD2; J gene: TRBJ2-3; CDR3 length: 18; clone size: many; V gene: TRBV20-1; CDR3 DNA: TGCAGTGCTAGAGATTTAGTAGCCTGGAGCGGGGGCACAGATACGCAGTATTTT; CDR3 protein: CSARDLVAWSGGTDTQYF
D gene: TRBD2; J gene: TRBJ2-3; CDR3 length: 14; clone size: many; V gene: TRBV19; CDR3 DNA: TGTGCCAGTATGGCGGGGGGGAACAAAGATACGCAGTATTTT; CDR3 protein: CASMAGGNKDTQYF
D gene: NA; J gene: TRBJ1-5; CDR3 length: 13; clone size: many; V gene: TRBV7-8; CDR3 DNA: TGTGCCAGCAGCCGCAGGGTCGGTCAGCCCCAGCATTTT; CDR3 protein: CASSRRVGQPQHF
D gene: TRBD2; J gene: TRBJ2-1; CDR3 length: 16; clone size: many; V gene: TRBV11-1; CDR3 DNA: TGTGCCAGCAGCTTTAAGGGGAGGGCCTTCTACAATGAGCAGTTCTTC; CDR3 protein: CASSFKGRAFYNEQFF
D gene: NA; J gene: TRBJ1-2; CDR3 length: 16; clone size: NA; V gene: TRBV12-3/TRBV12-4; CDR3 DNA: TGTGCCAGCAGTTTGGGGCGGACAGTGGGTTCCTACGGCTACACCTTC; CDR3 protein: CASSLGRTVGSYGYTF
D gene: TRBD1; J gene: TRBJ1-2; CDR3 length: 14; clone size: NA; V gene: TRBV28; CDR3 DNA: TGTGCCAGCAGTTCGACAGGGGGCGCGCGGGGCTACACCTTC; CDR3 protein: CASSSTGGARGYTF
D gene: NA; J gene: TRBJ2-1; CDR3 length: 16; clone size: many; V gene: TRBV12-3/TRBV12-4; CDR3 DNA: TGTGCCAGCAGTAGGAAGACTAGTTTCGGCTACAATGAGCAGTTCTTC; CDR3 protein: CASSRKTSFGYNEQFF
D gene: NA; J gene: TRBJ1-1; CDR3 length: 15; clone size: many; V gene: TRBV18; CDR3 DNA: TGTGCCAGCTCACCTCTAGACAGGATGAACACTGAAGCTTTCTTT; CDR3 protein: CASSPLDRMNTEAFF
D gene: NA; J gene: TRBJ1-3; CDR3 length: 15; clone size: many; V gene: TRBV11-2; CDR3 DNA: TGTGCCAGCAGCTCTCAGGCGTTCTCTGGAAACACCATATATTTT; CDR3 protein: CASSSQAFSGNTIYF
D gene: NA; J gene: TRBJ1-2; CDR3 length: 17; clone size: few; V gene: TRBV14; CDR3 DNA: TGTGCCAGCAGCCAGGCCTCGCCGGGACTTACCACGAGGGGCTACACCTTC; CDR3 protein: CASSQASPGLTTRGYTF
D gene: NA; J gene: TRBJ1-2; CDR3 length: 15; clone size: many; V gene: TRBV20-1; CDR3 DNA: TGCAGTGCTCCCTATTTGCCCCGCAGGGGAGGCGGCTACACCTTC; CDR3 protein: CSAPYLPRRGGGYTF
D gene: NA; J gene: TRBJ2-1; CDR3 length: 12; clone size: many; V gene: TRBV29-1; CDR3 DNA: TGCAGCGTTGACAAAGCAAGGAATGAGCAGTTCTTC; CDR3 protein: CSVDKARNEQFF
D gene: NA; J gene: TRBJ2-7; CDR3 length: 13; clone size: many; V gene: TRBV13; CDR3 DNA: TGTGCCAGCAGCCGAGACGGGAATTACGAGCAGTACTTC; CDR3 protein: CASSRDGNYEQYF
D gene: TRBD2; J gene: TRBJ2-1; CDR3 length: 16; clone size: many; V gene: TRBV19; CDR3 DNA: TGTGCCAGTAGCCTGATGGTAGCGGGCCCCTACAATGAGCAGTTCTTC; CDR3 protein: CASSLMVAGPYNEQFF
D gene: TRBD2; J gene: TRBJ2-1; CDR3 length: 17; clone size: many; V gene: TRBV7-3; CDR3 DNA: TGTGCCAGCAGCTCCCTATCACTAGCGGGGGAGGGCAATGAGCAGTTCTTC; CDR3 protein: CASSSLSLAGEGNEQFF
D gene: NA; J gene: TRBJ2-7; CDR3 length: 11; clone size: few; V gene: TRBV5-1; CDR3 DNA: TGCGCCAGCAGCTTGTACTACGAGCAGTACTTC; CDR3 protein: CASSLYYEQYF